This TCR beta chain is from a study of CD8 T cells in Susac syndrome. With random hexamers, reverse transcription was performed on roughly 0.45 to 1 ug of RNA. TCRdb ran MiXCR on the immunoSEQ multiplex PCR reads and lists one entry per CDR3 protein. There are 160,000 or so distinct CDR3 sequences in the sample; approximately 96% occur only once, and roughly 0.19% lies in the top ten. This clonotype was picked up one time. Sequencing of TCR beta covered CD8+ and CD4+ T cells obtained from blood. The multiple sclerosis controls comprised treatment-naive patients whose relapsing-remitting disease was stable or active. This clonotype originated in a human donor with multiple sclerosis. The material sequenced was CD8+ T cells from PBMCs.

The CDR3 protein is CASRDSDYGYTF. The CDR3 DNA follows: TGTGCCAGCAGGGACAGCGACTATGGCTACACCTTC. V usage is TRBV28 and J usage is TRBJ1-2; tentative D call: TRBD1 (6 bases). With 6 bases removed from V and 3 bases from J, the gap between germline ends came to 8 bases. This CDR3 comprises 12 residues. Germline CDR1 and CDR2: MDHEN and SYDVKM.